This record covers a single T cell receptor beta chain. Its antigen is not known. One end of the junction fails to match germline, which may point to a read error. These data come from a study of cytomegalovirus exposure and HLA in healthy donors. Study results and limitations: Most of the TCR beta V segments (in an earlier analysis) were productive either about 87% or about 30% of the time. Later analysis suggested most CMV-associated TCR beta chains were HLA-restricted.

PCR involved 60 Vbeta and 13 Jbeta primers. Profiling relied on immunoSEQ multiplex PCR, and the TCRdb table lists in-frame clones only, not all of them. Here the sample spans 170,000 or so clones, around 82% being singletons. This CDR3 has 15 amino acids. Germline V CDR1 and CDR2: MGHRA, YSYEKL. Sequencing was done on a sample of PBMCs. The chain carries TRBV4-1 and TRBJ1-5; no clear D gene. The clonotype was recovered from a woman in her fifties or sixties in good health and CMV-seropositive. CDR3 residues: CAGSQDLESNQPQHF. CDR3 coding DNA: TGCGCCGGCAGCCAAGACTTAGAAAGCAATCAGCCCCAGCATTTT.